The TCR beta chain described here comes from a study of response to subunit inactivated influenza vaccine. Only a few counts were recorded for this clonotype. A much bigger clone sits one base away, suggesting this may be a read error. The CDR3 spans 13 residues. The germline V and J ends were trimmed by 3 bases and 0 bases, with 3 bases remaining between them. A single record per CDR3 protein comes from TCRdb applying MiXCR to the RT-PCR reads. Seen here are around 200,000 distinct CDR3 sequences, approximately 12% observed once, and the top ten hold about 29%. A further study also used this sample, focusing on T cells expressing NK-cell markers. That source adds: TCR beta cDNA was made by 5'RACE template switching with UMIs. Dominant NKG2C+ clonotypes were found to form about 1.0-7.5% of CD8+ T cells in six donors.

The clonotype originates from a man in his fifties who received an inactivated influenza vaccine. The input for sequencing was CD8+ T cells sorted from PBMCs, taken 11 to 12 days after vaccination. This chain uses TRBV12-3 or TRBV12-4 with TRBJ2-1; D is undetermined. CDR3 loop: CASSFASYNEQFF. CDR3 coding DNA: TGTGCCAGCAGTTTTGCCTCCTACAATGAGCAGTTCTTC.